This passage covers 23 T cell receptor beta chains from one sample sequenced in a study of patients and donors after allogeneic stem cell transplantation. TCRdb reprocessed the RT-PCR reads with MiXCR, giving one entry per CDR3 protein. The sample has some 230,000 distinct CDR3 sequences, roughly 13% seen once. Sequences were obtained from blood, either unsorted or a sorted T cell fraction (not recorded which). The receptors were gathered from a human donor who was either an allogeneic HSCT recipient or a stem cell or donor lymphocyte infusion donor (not recorded which). It is not recorded whose cells these are; they may come from a transplant donor.

The gene calls are TRBV3-1 and TRBJ1-2, with TRBD1 matching 9 bases. V was clipped by 5 bases and J by 7 bases; unmatched bases: 2. This CDR3 has 12 residues. Germline V gene lookup returns CDR1 LGHDT and CDR2 YNNKEL (reference sequence). In DNA form, the CDR3 reads TGTGCCAGCAGCAAGGACAGGGGTGGCTACACCTTC. This encodes CASSKDRGGYTF.

This clonotype appeared many times. The V and J genes are TRBV5-1 and TRBJ2-3, with a tentative D call TRBD1 (6 bases). This CDR3 region has 15 residues. V was cut by 5 bases and J by 4 bases, with 17 bases left in between. Germline assignment: CDR1 SGHRS and CDR2 YFSETQ. The CDR3 nucleotides read TGCGCCAGCAGACCGACGGTCAAGGGGGCAGATACGCAGTATTTT. It is translated as CASRPTVKGADTQYF.

V gene TRBV3-1 combines with J gene TRBJ1-1; a possible D gene is TRBD1 (6 bases). The germline gives CDR1 LGHDT, CDR2 YNNKEL (reference sequence). The CDR3 sequence is 16 residues long. The ends were cut back, 7 bases at V and 3 bases at J, with 21 bases in the middle. The CDR3 sequence is CASNNRAHGDHTEAFF. As DNA, the CDR3 is TGTGCCAGCAACAACAGGGCCCATGGGGATCACACTGAAGCTTTCTTT.

This clonotype was observed many times. The rearrangement links TRBV20-1 to TRBJ2-1, with D perhaps TRBD1 (6 bases). Germline CDR1 and CDR2: DFQATT and SNEGSKA (reference sequence). This CDR3 contains 14 residues. Trimming left V 1 base short and J 5 bases short, with 12 bases between. The CDR3 nucleotides read TGCAGTGCTAGAGCCAGGGGAAAAGACAATGAGCAGTTCTTC. Residues: CSARARGKDNEQFF.

The chain combines TRBV25-1 with TRBJ1-1; no definite D call. Looked up from germline, CDR1 is MGHDK and CDR2 is SYGVNS. The CDR3 has 13 residues. Between the trimmed V and J ends, which lost 3 bases and 6 bases, there was a span of 11 bases. This chain's CDR3 is CASSEIRQPEAFF. The CDR3 bases are TGTGCCAGCAGTGAGATCCGGCAGCCTGAAGCTTTCTTT.

The chain is built from TRBV30 and TRBJ2-2; D is perhaps TRBD2 (5 bases). From germline, CDR1 is GTSNPN and CDR2 SVGIG (reference sequence). This CDR3 is 11 amino acids long. The V end was cut by 5 bases, the J end by 6 bases, with 7 bases between. The CDR3 bases are TGTGCCTGGGGGAGCTCCGGGGAGCTGTTTTTT. It yields the protein CAWGSSGELFF.

The gene calls are TRBV5-1 and TRBJ2-3; 13 positions match TRBD2. Germline CDR1 and CDR2: SGHRS and YFSETQ. J was trimmed by 1 base and V by 4 bases; bases with no gene match: 6. The length of the CDR3 is 17 residues. The CDR3 DNA follows: TGCGCCAGCAGCCCGGGACTAGCGGGGCCCGGCACAGATACGCAGTATTTT. Translated: CASSPGLAGPGTDTQYF.

In this sample, this clonotype turned up a few times. The V call is TRBV6-2 or TRBV6-3, the J call TRBJ1-5, with 9 bases fitting TRBD1. The CDR3 is 13 amino acids. Trimming at V came to 11 bases and at J to 4 bases, leaving 6 bases not matched to a gene. CDR1 is MNHEY, CDR2 SVGEGT, per germline. DNA of the CDR3: TGTGCCGCCGCGGACAGGGGAAATCAGCCCCAGCATTTT. Translated, it gives CAAADRGNQPQHF.

About this clonotype: The junction differs from germline at one of its ends, possibly a read error. The chain joins TRBV7-7 to TRBJ2-2; 9 bases line up with TRBD2. CDR3 length: 15 amino acids. Germline lookup yields CDR1 SSHAT and CDR2 FNYEAQ (reference sequence). The CDR3: CASSLAGVDTGELFF. The DNA of the CDR3 is TGTGCTAGCAGCTTAGCGGGGGTAGACACCGGGGAGCTGTTTTTT. Full variable domain (outside the CDR3, taken from reference TRBV7-7 and TRBJ2-2): GAGVSQSPRYKVTKRGQDVTLRCDPISSHATLYWYQQALGQGPEFLTYFNYEAQPDKSGLPSDRFSAERPEGSISTLTIQRTEQRDSAMYRCASSLAGVDTGELFFGEGSRLTVL.

This chain connects TRBV6-2 or TRBV6-3 to TRBJ2-3, with D uncertain. The V end lost 1 base, the J end lost 5 bases, and 10 bases lay between the germline ends. The CDR3 length is 14 residues. CDR1 is MNHEY and CDR2 is SVGEGT in the germline V gene. The CDR3 here is CASSYLLSGDTQYF. The DNA for the CDR3 is TGTGCCAGCAGTTACTTGCTCTCGGGAGATACGCAGTATTTT.

This clonotype came up a few times. This sequence joins TRBV6-2 or TRBV6-3 and TRBJ2-7; 11 bases match TRBD2. This CDR3 is built from 19 residues. The J segment lost 1 base and the V segment lost 4 bases, leaving 15 bases of the junction unmatched. CDR1 is MNHEY, CDR2 SVGEGT, per germline. The CDR3 protein is CASSSQTQRLAGGSYEQYF. Written as DNA, the CDR3 is TGTGCCAGCAGTTCCCAAACCCAAAGGCTAGCGGGAGGTTCCTACGAGCAGTACTTC.

The DNA of the CDR3 is TGTGCCAGTAGTCTAAGACTAGCGGGAGGGTCAAGCACAGATACGCAGTATTTT. Protein: CASSLRLAGGSSTDTQYF. The V and J genes are TRBV19 and TRBJ2-3, with 14 bases lining up with TRBD2. The germline V gene encodes CDR1 LNHDA and CDR2 SQIVND (reference sequence). The CDR3 is 18 residues long. Trimming cost V 5 bases and J 0 bases; bases outside gene matches: 7.

This clonotype was found a few times. The V and J genes are TRBV29-1 and TRBJ2-7, with 9 bases fitting TRBD1. This CDR3 has 12 amino acids. CDR1 and CDR2 (germline): SQVTM, ANQGSEA. J gave up 2 bases and V 4 bases, and 0 bases lay outside the gene matches. CDR3 sequence: CSVGTGAYEQYF. The CDR3 nucleotides read TGCAGCGTTGGGACAGGGGCCTACGAGCAGTACTTC.

This clonotype was counted ten times or more. This chain connects TRBV5-1 to TRBJ2-3, with 13 bases fitting TRBD2. V lost 5 bases to trimming and J lost 4 bases; unmatched junction nucleotides: 4. Germline CDR1 is SGHRS and CDR2 is YFSETQ. The CDR3 spans 15 residues. The CDR3 region is CASSSGLAGSDTQYF. The CDR3 DNA sequence: TGCGCCAGCAGTTCGGGACTAGCGGGATCAGATACGCAGTATTTT. Drawing the rest from reference TRBV5-1 and TRBJ2-3, the complete variable domain is KAGVTQTPRYLIKTRGQQVTLSCSPISGHRSVSWYQQTPGQGLQFLFEYFSETQRNKGNFPGRFSGRQFSNSRSEMNVSTLELGDSALYLCASSSGLAGSDTQYFGPGTRLTVL.

The rearrangement uses TRBV9 and TRBJ1-1; TRBD1 matches at 8 bases. Trimming at V came to 4 bases and at J to 3 bases, leaving 11 bases not matched to a gene. The germline gives CDR1 SGDLS, CDR2 YYNGEE. The CDR3 spans 16 residues. The DNA of the CDR3 is TGTGCCAGCAGCTCCGGGGTGGACAGGGTGGACACTGAAGCTTTCTTT. Its translation is CASSSGVDRVDTEAFF.

DNA of the CDR3: TGCAGTGCTAATGACGACAGGGAAGAGACCCAGTACTTC. Its translation is CSANDDREETQYF. This sequence joins TRBV20-1 and TRBJ2-5, with TRBD1 identical over 7 bases. The CDR3 is 13 amino acids. Germline CDR1 and CDR2: DFQATT and SNEGSKA (reference sequence). V dropped 4 bases and J dropped 3; count of bases not matched to a gene: 5.

This clonotype was recorded at least ten times. The chain employs TRBV4-2 and TRBJ2-2; 8 bases line up with TRBD2. The junction had 10 bases not matched to a gene; V was cut back by 3 bases and J by 4 bases. This CDR3 has 17 residues. The germline gives CDR1 LGHNA, CDR2 YNFKEQ. CDR3: CASSQSPGGRRTGELFF. As DNA, the CDR3 is TGTGCCAGCAGCCAGTCCCCGGGGGGGAGGCGCACCGGGGAGCTGTTTTTT.

The table lists this clonotype with many counts. The chain uses TRBV19 and TRBJ2-2; 7 nucleotides line up with TRBD1. Germline loops: CDR1 LNHDA, CDR2 SQIVND (reference sequence). Trimming removed 6 bases from V and 3 bases from J; junction bases left unmatched: 10. This CDR3 is 16 amino acids long. The CDR3 reads CASRPQGELDTGELFF. The CDR3 coding sequence is TGTGCCAGTAGACCTCAGGGGGAGCTTGACACCGGGGAGCTGTTTTTT.

This clonotype was picked up a small number of times. The rearrangement joins TRBV28 to TRBJ2-7, with 11 nucleotides matching TRBD2. Trimming cost V 5 bases and J 5 bases; bases outside gene matches: 8. From germline, CDR1 is MDHEN and CDR2 SYDVKM. This CDR3 region has 15 residues. The CDR3 DNA follows: TGTGCCAGCAGTCCTCAACTAGCGGGAGCGAACGAGCAGTACTTC. This codes for CASSPQLAGANEQYF.

This clonotype came up a few times. This chain uses TRBV29-1 with TRBJ1-1; D is uncertain. V was clipped by 4 bases and J by 7 bases, with 10 bases between them. Germline CDR1 is SQVTM and CDR2 is ANQGSEA. The CDR3 runs 11 residues. The CDR3 nucleotides are TGCAGCGTTGGACACCAGCGTGAAGCTTTCTTT. Amino acid sequence: CSVGHQREAFF.

Regarding this clonotype: One end of the junction does not line up with germline, which may come from a read error. The rearrangement joins TRBV6-1 to TRBJ1-6; D unclear. Per germline, CDR1 MNHNS and CDR2 SASEGT. The CDR3 has 16 amino acids. The CDR3: CASTRTASSYNSPLDF. The CDR3 region has the DNA TGTGCCAGCACTCGGACGGCGAGCTCCTATAATTCACCCCTCGACTTT.

This clonotype was seen a few times. At one boundary the junction diverges from the germline segment, which might be a read error. V usage is TRBV7-9 and J usage is TRBJ1-2; tentatively, D is TRBD1 (6 bases). Germline assignment: CDR1 SEHNR and CDR2 FQNEAQ (reference sequence). The CDR3 length is 12 residues. In DNA, the CDR3 is TGTGCCAGCAGCCACGCAAACAGGGCTCCCGCCTTC. Its translation: CASSHANRAPAF.

This clonotype was counted ten times or more. The V call is TRBV27, the J call TRBJ2-4; D might be TRBD2 (5 bases). Trimming pared 5 bases from V and 0 bases from J, leaving 11 bases between. The CDR3 spans 15 residues. The germline V gene has CDR1 MNHEY and CDR2 SMNVEV (reference sequence). Here the CDR3 reads CASSPPGVAKNIQYF. The CDR3 DNA is TGTGCCAGCAGTCCGCCCGGGGTAGCCAAAAACATTCAGTACTTC.